This is a list of T cell receptor beta chains from one sample in a study of blood T cells in healthy people across ages. TCRdb called the 5' RACE reads again in MiXCR, with one record for every CDR3 protein. This sample carries about 1.4 million distinct CDR3 sequences, 59% of them seen once, and the ten largest clones take about 6.7%. Material for sequencing was blood. Receptors were obtained from a man younger than 35 in good health. Both conserved end residues are part of each CDR3. Clone sizes are given selectively: once, few, many, or a class where the clone is expanded.

V,J,size,CDR3
TRBV20-1,TRBJ2-7,.,CSARGGRADYEQYF
TRBV20-1,TRBJ2-2,.,CSAQGAGTGELFF
TRBV7-9,TRBJ2-1,.,CASSPRTGEQFF
TRBV4-1,TRBJ2-7,.,CASSPYRAGLVYEQYF
TRBV7-9,TRBJ1-2,few,CASSSMIYGYTF
TRBV20-1,TRBJ2-7,few,CSVRRGATYEQYF
TRBV7-2,TRBJ2-2,few,CASSLEAPPAGELFF
TRBV10-3,TRBJ2-3,few,CAIQEGNTDTQYF
TRBV7-9,TRBJ1-2,.,CASSSSGDGYTF
TRBV29-1,TRBJ2-1,many,CSALQGELPFF
TRBV24-1,TRBJ1-1,.,CATSSSTPNAPMNTEAFF
TRBV12-3/TRBV12-4,TRBJ2-7,.,CASSFGTTSREQYF
TRBV28,TRBJ1-3,.,CASTSGHSVQYTIYF
TRBV7-2,TRBJ1-1,.,CASSSTDVNTEAFF
TRBV28,TRBJ2-7,.,CASSLSRVSQLYEQYF
TRBV10-3,TRBJ2-3,.,CAISEPLGGQPSRYTDTQYF
TRBV6-6,TRBJ1-2,few,CASSSGGSNYGYTF
TRBV29-1,TRBJ2-7,few,CSVEVYVHEQYF